This T cell receptor beta chain was found in a study of OX40 agonist ivuxolimab in advanced cancers. The table lists this clone with a few counts. This CDR3 spans 16 amino acids. Here immunoSEQ multiplex PCR was the method, and the copy in TCRdb shows in-frame clones only, minus some. The table lists approximately 73,000 clones, roughly 90% of them singletons, with 1.3% in the top ten. The sample was CD4+ or CD8+ T cells sorted from blood, taken in a trial of the OX40 agonist ivuxolimab. The rearrangement uses TRBV12-2 and TRBJ2-7; TRBD1, as called in the table, went unchecked against the DNA. TRBV12-2 represents a pseudogene. This TCR came from an adult with an advanced solid tumor such as melanoma, head and neck, liver or kidney cancer. The CDR3 DNA follows: TGTGCAAGTCGCTTAGAAAACAGGACAGAGACCTACGAGCAGTACTTC. It codes for CASRLENRTETYEQYF.